This TCR beta chain derives from a study of OX40 agonist ivuxolimab in advanced cancers. Assay: immunoSEQ multiplex PCR; the TCRdb copy retains only in-frame clones and omits some. The sample holds 90,000 or so clones, 80% to 95% seen once. V was trimmed by 5 bases and J by 8 bases, leaving 15 bases between them. There are 13 residues in the CDR3. Germline CDR1 reads SGHAT; CDR2 reads FQNNGV. The starting material was CD4+ or CD8+ T cells sorted from blood, obtained in a trial of the OX40 agonist ivuxolimab. V usage is TRBV11-2 and J usage is TRBJ1-2, with D possibly being TRBD1 (5 bases). The clonotype originates from an adult with an advanced solid tumor such as melanoma, head and neck, liver or kidney cancer. The chain's CDR3 is CASSEPSGFGYTF. CDR3 coding DNA: TGTGCCAGCAGCGAACCATCAGGGTTCGGCTACACCTTC. Using reference TRBV11-2 and TRBJ1-2 for the parts outside the CDR3, the full variable domain is EAGVAQSPRYKIIEKRQSVAFWCNPISGHATLYWYQQILGQGPKLLIQFQNNGVVDDSQLPKDRFSAERLKGVDSTLKIQPAKLEDSAVYLCASSEPSGFGYTFGSGTRLTVV.